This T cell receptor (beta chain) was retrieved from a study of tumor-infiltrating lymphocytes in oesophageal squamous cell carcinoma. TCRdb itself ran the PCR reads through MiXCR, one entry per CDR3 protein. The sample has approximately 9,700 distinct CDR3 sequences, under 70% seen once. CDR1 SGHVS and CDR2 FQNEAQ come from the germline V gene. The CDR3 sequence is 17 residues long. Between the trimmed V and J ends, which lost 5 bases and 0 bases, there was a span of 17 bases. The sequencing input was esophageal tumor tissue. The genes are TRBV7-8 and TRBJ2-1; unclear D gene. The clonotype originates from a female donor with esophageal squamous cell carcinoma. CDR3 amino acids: CASSLGTLKSSYNEQFF. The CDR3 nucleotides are TGTGCCAGCAGCCTGGGAACGTTAAAAAGCTCCTACAATGAGCAGTTCTTC.